One sample yielded the 29 T cell receptor beta chains listed below, sequenced in a study of CD8 T cells in Susac syndrome. The authors reverse transcribed roughly 0.5 to 1 ug RNA with random hexamers. TCRdb passed the immunoSEQ multiplex PCR reads through MiXCR, listing each CDR3 protein once. The table records approximately 180,000 distinct CDR3 sequences, approximately 94% of them present only once. Sequenced material: CD4+ T cells from PBMCs. The receptors here all came from a human donor with multiple sclerosis.

The chain carries TRBV30 and TRBJ2-2, with D tentatively TRBD2 (6 bases). This CDR3 spans 15 amino acids. Germline loops: CDR1 GTSNPN, CDR2 SVGIG (reference sequence). The germline V and J ends were trimmed by 2 bases and 6 bases, with 16 bases remaining between them. The CDR3 DNA reads TGTGCCTGGAGTTTCGCGGGACTCGGGGCCGGGGAGCTGTTTTTT. It codes for CAWSFAGLGAGELFF.

Of note for this clonotype: A junction boundary mismatches the germline segment, possibly from a read error. This chain joins TRBV27 and TRBJ2-5; TRBD2 aligns across 11 bases. CDR1 and CDR2 (germline): MNHEY, SMNVEV (reference sequence). The CDR3 runs 15 residues. The CDR3 bases are TGTGCCAGCGGTTTAGCGGGAGGGCACCAAGAGACCCAGTACTTC. As protein: CASGLAGGHQETQYF.

The rearrangement uses TRBV30 and TRBJ1-2; 9 nucleotides agree with TRBD1. Trimming took 3 bases from V and 10 from J; bases not matched to a gene: 12. This CDR3 is 14 amino acids long. Germline V gene sequence: CDR1 GTSNPN, CDR2 SVGIG (reference sequence). CDR3 in DNA: TGTGCCTGGAGAGCGGACAGGGGTGTTTTTGCCTACACCTTC. Translation: CAWRADRGVFAYTF.

The chain carries TRBV20-1 and TRBJ2-1, with 7 bases lining up with TRBD2. Germline V lookup: CDR1 DFQATT, CDR2 SNEGSKA (reference sequence). V was clipped by 3 bases and J by 0 bases; unmatched bases: 5. This CDR3 comprises 15 residues. CDR3 sequence reads: CSASSWTSSYNEQFF. DNA of the CDR3: TGCAGTGCTAGTTCCTGGACTAGCTCCTACAATGAGCAGTTCTTC.

The chain recombines TRBV7-3 with TRBJ2-3, with 8 nucleotides matching TRBD2. Trimming took 5 bases from V and 6 from J; bases not matched to a gene: 7. Germline V gene data show CDR1 as SGHTA and CDR2 as FQGTGA. This CDR3 region has 14 residues. CDR3 in DNA: TGTGCCAGCAGCCCCGGGGGGGGTCAGGATACGCAGTATTTT. This translates into CASSPGGGQDTQYF.

This chain joins TRBV6-6 and TRBJ1-4; D unclear. V shed 2 bases and J shed 0 bases, with 7 bases lying between them. CDR3 length: 15 residues. The germline V gene has CDR1 MNHNY and CDR2 SVGAGI (reference sequence). The CDR3 nucleotides read TGTGCCAGCAGTTACGGGCCAGCAACTAATGAAAAACTGTTTTTT. Amino acids: CASSYGPATNEKLFF.

The chain combines TRBV2 with TRBJ2-1, with 8 bases that match TRBD1. CDR1 is SNHLY, CDR2 FYNNEI, per germline. V shed 5 bases, J shed 4 bases, and the junction held 4 bases outside the gene matches. This CDR3 spans 14 amino acids. The CDR3 nucleotides read TGTGCCAGCAGTTTTGACAGGGGATACAATGAGCAGTTCTTC. It is translated as CASSFDRGYNEQFF.

The chain has TRBV7-2 and TRBJ1-5; D gene uncertain. The CDR3 covers 14 residues. V was pared by 5 bases and J by 0 bases, with 8 bases between. Germline V lookup: CDR1 SGHTA, CDR2 FQGNSA. CDR3 coding DNA: TGTGCCAGCAGCCTACTGGCTAGCAATCAGCCCCAGCATTTT. Amino acids: CASSLLASNQPQHF.

The gene calls are TRBV20-1 and TRBJ1-2, with TRBD1 matching 7 bases. Per germline, CDR1 DFQATT and CDR2 SNEGSKA (reference sequence). After removal of 4 bases from V and 4 bases from J, the junction contained 9 bases not matched to a gene. This CDR3 comprises 14 residues. The CDR3 loop reads CSATGQVEAYGYTF. In DNA form, the CDR3 reads TGCAGTGCTACAGGACAGGTTGAGGCCTATGGCTACACCTTC.

Concerning this clonotype: Relative to the germline gene, one junction end is altered; a read error may explain this. V and J are TRBV7-7 and TRBJ2-5, with D perhaps assigned TRBD1 or TRBD2 (6 bases each). Germline lookup yields CDR1 SSHAT and CDR2 FNYEAQ (reference sequence). The CDR3 is 17 residues long. DNA of the CDR3: TGTGCTAGCAGCTTAGACCCTACGGGGGCCTTTGGGTGGACCCAGTACTTC. It yields the protein CASSLDPTGAFGWTQYF.

The V call is TRBV6-2 or TRBV6-3, the J call TRBJ2-7; D gene unclear. Trimming cost V 2 bases and J 0 bases, with 11 bases left between them. CDR3 length equals 15 residues. The germline V gene has CDR1 MNHEY and CDR2 SVGEGT. CDR3 amino acids: CASSYEPGFSYEQYF. The CDR3 coding sequence is TGTGCCAGCAGTTACGAGCCAGGTTTCTCCTACGAGCAGTACTTC.

This chain joins TRBV2 and TRBJ2-7; 8 bases are a match to TRBD1. The CDR3 extends over 13 amino acids. The V and J ends lost 6 bases and 2 bases, in that order; junction bases with no gene match: 3. CDR1 is SNHLY and CDR2 is FYNNEI in the germline V gene. CDR3 protein: CASSEDRAYEQYF. CDR3 nucleotides: TGTGCCAGCAGCGAGGACAGGGCCTACGAGCAGTACTTC.

V is TRBV2 and J is TRBJ1-1; no firm D call. The CDR3 totals 12 residues. Germline assignment: CDR1 SNHLY and CDR2 FYNNEI. Trimming took 5 bases from V and 5 from J, leaving 9 bases between them. The CDR3 coding sequence is TGTGCCAGCAGTTTCTTAGAGACTGAAGCTTTCTTT. It is translated as CASSFLETEAFF.

This clonotype was counted between two and nine times. The chain is built from TRBV2 and TRBJ2-3; D uncertain. Germline V gene data show CDR1 as SNHLY and CDR2 as FYNNEI. The CDR3 is made up of 9 amino acids. The CDR3 nucleotides are TGTGCTAGTGGAGATACGCAGTATTTT. It yields the protein CASGDTQYF.

The DNA for the CDR3 is TGTGCCAGCACATTAGGGGGTTACTATGGCTACACCTTC. Translating it yields CASTLGGYYGYTF. The chain uses TRBV2 and TRBJ1-2, with D tentatively TRBD1 (6 bases). This CDR3 comprises 13 residues. V lost 7 bases and J lost 3, with 12 bases in between. CDR1 and CDR2 (germline): SNHLY, FYNNEI.

This clonotype was seen only once. J is TRBJ1-6 and V is TRBV28, with a tentative D call TRBD1 (5 bases). CDR1 and CDR2 (germline): MDHEN, SYDVKM. This CDR3 spans 14 amino acids. Deletions cut 3 bases from V and 7 bases from J, with 10 bases between. The CDR3: CASSLGRKNSPLHF. The DNA of the CDR3 is TGTGCCAGCAGTTTGGGACGGAAGAATTCACCCCTCCACTTT.

The chain carries TRBV6-5 and TRBJ2-7; D possibly corresponds to TRBD2 (6 bases). The CDR3 covers 15 residues. Germline V gives CDR1 MNHEY, CDR2 SVGAGI. V was pared by 6 bases and J by 3 bases, with 18 bases between. CDR3 DNA sequence: TGTGCCAGCAGACCTTATAGCGGAGCAATCTACGAGCAGTACTTC. Its protein is CASRPYSGAIYEQYF.

V is TRBV5-1 and J is TRBJ2-5, with TRBD1 identical over 8 bases. This CDR3 contains 14 residues. Germline lookup yields CDR1 SGHRS and CDR2 YFSETQ. Trimming at V came to 4 bases and at J to 3 bases, leaving 5 bases not matched to a gene. In DNA form, the CDR3 reads TGCGCCAGCAGCGCGGGACAGGTTAAAGAGACCCAGTACTTC. Its protein product is CASSAGQVKETQYF.

J is TRBJ1-1 and V is TRBV23-1; D remains ambiguous. TRBV23-1 is given ORF status, its function remaining uncertain. The germline V and J ends were trimmed by 5 bases and 3 bases, with 10 bases remaining between them. This CDR3 contains 13 residues. The CDR3 DNA sequence: TGCGCCAGCAGTTCCTCTCCATACACTGAAGCTTTCTTT. It is translated as CASSSSPYTEAFF.

The V gene is TRBV6-5, the J gene TRBJ2-3; D is uncertain. The CDR3 sequence is 16 residues long. V gave up 0 bases and J gave up 1 base, with 11 bases separating them. From germline, CDR1 is MNHEY and CDR2 SVGAGI. The CDR3 reads CASSYSQSTGTDTQYF. The DNA of the CDR3 is TGTGCCAGCAGTTACTCGCAAAGCACTGGCACAGATACGCAGTATTTT.

This chain connects TRBV2 to TRBJ2-3, with no clear D. Looked up from germline, CDR1 is SNHLY and CDR2 is FYNNEI. This CDR3 has 11 residues. Trimming pared 6 bases from V and 6 bases from J, leaving 7 bases between. CDR3 protein: CASRLEDTQYF. CDR3 bases: TGTGCCAGCAGACTGGAGGATACGCAGTATTTT.

The gene calls are TRBV28 and TRBJ2-3, with D possibly matching TRBD1 (7 bases). The CDR3 is made up of 15 amino acids. V shed 4 bases and J shed 8 bases, with 19 bases lying between them. The germline V gene has CDR1 MDHEN and CDR2 SYDVKM. The CDR3 bases are TGTGCCAGCAGTTCGCCCGGGACAGACGGGGGTACGCAGTATTTT. Translating it yields CASSSPGTDGGTQYF.

The genes are TRBV5-1 and TRBJ2-5, with TRBD2 identical over 9 bases. Germline CDR1 reads SGHRS; CDR2 reads YFSETQ. Germline trimming cut 3 bases from V and 1 base from J; bases unmatched to any gene: 7. The CDR3 covers 16 residues. The CDR3 region is CASSSTSGRIQETQYF. DNA of the CDR3: TGCGCCAGCAGCTCCACTAGCGGGCGGATCCAAGAGACCCAGTACTTC.

The V call is TRBV12-3 or TRBV12-4, the J call TRBJ1-2; TRBD1 matches 9 bases. The CDR3 consists of 15 residues. V dropped 4 bases and J dropped 5; count of bases not matched to a gene: 8. CDR3 bases: TGTGCCAGCAGTTCCCCGGGACAGGGCCTTTATGGCTACACCTTC. Its protein product is CASSSPGQGLYGYTF.

V gene TRBV7-8 combines with J gene TRBJ1-5; TRBD1 might be the D (6 bases). The CDR3 has 14 residues. The germline V and J ends were trimmed by 5 bases and 3 bases, with 11 bases remaining between them. CDR1 is SGHVS, CDR2 FQNEAQ, per germline. The CDR3 reads CASSSRDNNQPQHF. In DNA form, the CDR3 reads TGTGCCAGCAGCAGCCGGGACAACAATCAGCCCCAGCATTTT.

The genes are TRBV30 and TRBJ2-4, with 10 bases that match TRBD1. CDR3 size: 14 residues. The trim removed 6 bases at V and 1 base at J, leaving 3 bases unmatched. Germline lookup yields CDR1 GTSNPN and CDR2 SVGIG (reference sequence). DNA for the CDR3: TGTGCCTGTGGACAGGGGGGGGCCAAAAACATTCAGTACTTC. Translation gives CACGQGGAKNIQYF.

The rearrangement uses TRBV6-1 and TRBJ2-1; the match to TRBD2 covers 11 bases. Germline V CDR1 and CDR2: MNHNS, SASEGT. CDR3 size: 17 residues. Trimming took 6 bases from V and 0 from J; bases not matched to a gene: 7. CDR3 coding DNA: TGTGCCAGCAGATTTATAGCGGGGGGGGACTCCTACAATGAGCAGTTCTTC. Its protein is CASRFIAGGDSYNEQFF.

This clonotype was counted between two and nine times. V and J are TRBV20-1 and TRBJ2-5, with D tentatively TRBD2 (6 bases). V was clipped by 3 bases and J by 4 bases, with 9 bases between them. The germline V gene encodes CDR1 DFQATT and CDR2 SNEGSKA (reference sequence). The CDR3 is made up of 12 amino acids. CDR3 bases: TGCAGTGCTAGGGTTAGCGGAGAGACCCAGTACTTC. Translating it yields CSARVSGETQYF.

The chain couples TRBV2 to TRBJ1-5; perhaps TRBD1 as D (6 bases). Germline V gives CDR1 SNHLY, CDR2 FYNNEI. V lost 6 bases, J lost 5 bases, and 29 bases lay in between. There are 19 residues in the CDR3. CDR3 amino acids: CASRRRRGGELGLDQPQHF. In DNA, the CDR3 is TGTGCCAGCAGGAGGCGCCGGGGGGGCGAGCTCGGGTTGGATCAGCCCCAGCATTTT.